The 18 T cell receptor beta chains given below trace back to one sample, sequenced in a study of identical twins. MiXCR was run by TCRdb on the 5' RACE reads, yielding one entry per CDR3 protein. This sample carries just over 500,000 distinct CDR3 sequences, roughly a fifth of them seen once, and the ten largest clones take about 0.93%. These data were also filed under a second study, of T cells expressing NK-cell markers.

The material sequenced was CD4+ T cells sorted from blood. The receptors were sampled from a woman aged 18-35 years in good health.

As for this clonotype: One end of the junction does not line up with germline, which may come from a read error. This rearrangement joins TRBV3-1 to TRBJ1-5; D is unclear. The CDR3 sequence is 13 residues long. The germline gives CDR1 LGHDT, CDR2 YNNKEL (reference sequence). CDR3: CASSQGGNQPQNF. The CDR3 nucleotides are TGTGCCAGCAGCCAAGGAGGCAATCAGCCCCAGAATTTT.

The table lists this clonotype with many counts. V gene TRBV20-1 combines with J gene TRBJ2-1, with 7 nucleotides matching TRBD2. Germline assignment: CDR1 DFQATT and CDR2 SNEGSKA (reference sequence). V lost 3 bases, J lost 7 bases, and 3 bases stayed unmatched. This CDR3 region has 12 residues. Written as DNA, the CDR3 is TGCAGTGCTAGCGGGAGGCGGAATGAGCAGTTCTTC. Amino acid sequence: CSASGRRNEQFF.

This clonotype was observed a handful of times. The chain recombines TRBV25-1 with TRBJ2-3, with 7 bases fitting TRBD2. Germline lookup yields CDR1 MGHDK and CDR2 SYGVNS. The CDR3 consists of 19 residues. The trim removed 6 bases at V and 0 bases at J, leaving 18 bases unmatched. In DNA, the CDR3 is TGTGCCAGCAGCAAGTGGGGAGGGGCCGGACTTCCTAGCACAGATACGCAGTATTTT. It encodes CASSKWGGAGLPSTDTQYF.

The sample holds many counts of this clonotype. The chain is built from TRBV10-3 and TRBJ2-1, with 8 nucleotides matching TRBD2. The CDR3 totals 13 residues. CDR1 is ENHRY, CDR2 SYGVKD, per germline. Trimming removed 9 bases from V and 7 bases from J; junction bases left unmatched: 8. The DNA for the CDR3 is TGTGCCATGGGCGGGGGGATTAGGAATGAGCAGTTCTTC. Amino acids: CAMGGGIRNEQFF.

In this sample, this clonotype turned up a few times. The genes are TRBV29-1 and TRBJ2-1; D not resolved. Germline CDR1 is SQVTM and CDR2 is ANQGSEA. V was shortened by 3 bases and J by 12 bases, with 12 bases between the two germline ends. The CDR3 sequence is 11 residues long. Here the CDR3 DNA reads TGCAGCGTTGATTTCCGGCCCGTGCAGTTCTTC. Its protein product is CSVDFRPVQFF.

This clonotype was observed a handful of times. The rearrangement uses TRBV5-1 and TRBJ2-5, with a tentative D call TRBD2 (6 bases). Germline V gene data show CDR1 as SGHRS and CDR2 as YFSETQ. V was trimmed by 3 bases and J by 1 base, leaving 16 bases between them. The CDR3 length is 16 residues. This CDR3 reads CASSSSGGVIQETQYF. CDR3 in DNA: TGCGCCAGCAGCTCATCAGGCGGGGTTATCCAAGAGACCCAGTACTTC.

This clonotype was seen a few times. The V gene is TRBV5-1, the J gene TRBJ2-5, with D perhaps matching TRBD1 (5 bases). Germline loops: CDR1 SGHRS, CDR2 YFSETQ. V dropped 0 bases and J dropped 3 bases, with 9 bases sitting between them. This CDR3 spans 14 amino acids. The DNA for the CDR3 is TGCGCCAGCAGCTTGGATCCAGGGAAAGAGACCCAGTACTTC. This encodes CASSLDPGKETQYF.

This clonotype was counted between two and nine times. The chain links TRBV7-8 to TRBJ2-1, with D possibly matching TRBD2 (5 bases). The germline CDR1 and CDR2 sequences are SGHVS and FQNEAQ. The CDR3 runs 13 residues. Trimming pared 4 bases from V and 9 bases from J, leaving 13 bases between. This chain's CDR3 is CASSSASRSEQFF. For the CDR3, the DNA is TGTGCCAGCAGCTCTGCTAGCAGGAGTGAGCAGTTCTTC.

This clonotype was seen more than once but under ten times. The chain combines TRBV29-1 with TRBJ2-3; D gene ambiguous. There are 13 residues in the CDR3. Germline CDR1 and CDR2: SQVTM and ANQGSEA. Trimming cost V 0 bases and J 1 base, with 5 bases left between them. The CDR3 DNA is TGCAGCGTTGAAGATCATGGCACAGATACGCAGTATTTT. Its protein product is CSVEDHGTDTQYF.

Only a few counts were recorded for this clonotype. The chain has TRBV4-3 and TRBJ1-6; TRBD1 aligns across 12 bases. V lost 4 bases, J lost 14 bases, and 12 bases stayed unmatched. Germline values: CDR1 LGHNA, CDR2 YSLEER. The CDR3 is 16 residues long. For the CDR3, the DNA is TGCGCCAGCAGCCGAGACCCGGGACAGGGGGCTGAATCCCTCCACTTT. Translating gives CASSRDPGQGAESLHF.

J is TRBJ2-1 and V is TRBV12-3 or TRBV12-4; the match to TRBD2 covers 14 bases. CDR3 length: 16 amino acids. V was clipped by 7 bases and J by 8 bases; unmatched bases: 10. The CDR3 reads CASTGTSGRFVHEQFF. DNA for the CDR3: TGTGCCAGCACCGGGACTAGCGGGAGATTCGTCCATGAGCAGTTCTTC.

This clonotype was seen more than once but under ten times. V and J are TRBV12-3 or TRBV12-4 and TRBJ2-1; D uncertain. V lost 8 bases and J 6 bases, leaving 17 bases between the germline ends. CDR3 length equals 14 residues. DNA for the CDR3: TGTGCCAGCTGCAGTAGTTACCTGGGCAATGAGCAGTTCTTC. Translation gives CASCSSYLGNEQFF.

The V call is TRBV6-1, the J call TRBJ2-6; TRBD1 or TRBD2 may be the D gene (5 bases each). V was cut by 6 bases and J by 3 bases, with 9 bases left in between. The CDR3 has 14 residues. Germline assignment: CDR1 MNHNS and CDR2 SASEGT. The CDR3 loop reads CASRLGVGANVLTF. CDR3 bases: TGTGCCAGCAGGCTGGGGGTTGGGGCCAACGTCCTGACTTTC.

This chain joins TRBV12-3 or TRBV12-4 and TRBJ2-7, with 7 bases matching TRBD1. The CDR3 runs 14 residues. The V gene end was trimmed by 6 bases and the J gene end by 4 bases; junction bases not matched to a gene: 9. DNA of the CDR3: TGTGCCAGCAGGCGACAGGGTAATGGGTACGAGCAGTACTTC. Amino acids: CASRRQGNGYEQYF.

The chain combines TRBV7-2 with TRBJ1-2; the match to TRBD1 covers 7 bases. The CDR3 runs to 15 residues. J gave up 4 bases and V 1 base, and 6 bases lay outside the gene matches. Germline CDR1 reads SGHTA; CDR2 reads FQGNSA. Written as DNA, the CDR3 is TGTGCCAGCAGCTTAGTGACAGGGTGGGGCTATGGCTACACCTTC. This encodes CASSLVTGWGYGYTF.

In its sample, this clonotype was seen a few times. This chain connects TRBV9 to TRBJ2-1; D remains unclear. The V gene lost 4 bases and the J gene lost 7 bases, with 12 bases spanning the gap. The CDR3 has 13 amino acids. Germline V gene lookup returns CDR1 SGDLS and CDR2 YYNGEE. In DNA form, the CDR3 reads TGTGCCAGCAGCATTCAGACTGCAAATGAGCAGTTCTTC. Protein product: CASSIQTANEQFF.

The genes are TRBV5-1 and TRBJ2-5; tentative D call: TRBD2 (5 bases). V shed 0 bases and J shed 5 bases, with 11 bases lying between them. CDR3 size: 14 residues. Germline CDR1 reads SGHRS; CDR2 reads YFSETQ. The CDR3 nucleotides are TGCGCCAGCAGCTTGGGAGCGGCAGAGGAGACCCAGTACTTC. This encodes CASSLGAAEETQYF.

This clonotype was detected only a few times. The chain carries TRBV20-1 and TRBJ2-3; 12 bases align to TRBD2. This CDR3 contains 14 residues. J lost 4 bases, V lost 7 bases, and 6 bases had no gene match. Per germline, CDR1 DFQATT and CDR2 SNEGSKA (reference sequence). The CDR3 bases are TGCAGTGTACCTAGCGGGAGGGCCCCAGATACGCAGTATTTT. Its translation: CSVPSGRAPDTQYF.